The clone carrying this T cell receptor (beta chain) occurred a few times. Antigen: not known. Trimming at V came to 5 bases and at J to 5 bases, leaving 4 bases not matched to a gene. This CDR3 is 14 amino acids long. Germline-derived CDR1 and CDR2 are MDHEN and SYDVKM. These data originate in a study of T-cell memory formation after mild COVID-19. Study findings and constraints: Whether second-wave clones peaking at day 37 were SARS-CoV-2 specific went unconfirmed. Prior to infection, memory already included some responding clones, suggesting cross-reactive memory joined.

TCR alpha and TCR beta cDNA libraries with sample barcodes and UMIs came from 5'RACE using constant-segment primers. One entry per CDR3 protein results from TCRdb running MiXCR on the 5' RACE reads. The table has about 300,000 distinct CDR3 sequences, roughly 19% seen once. Sample: PBMCs or a T cell subset sorted from them (not recorded which). The clonotype comes from a man aged 18 to 29 who had mild COVID-19 (a few samples of this study predate the infection). Cell type and time point are not known. The chain carries TRBV28 and TRBJ1-2; the match to TRBD1 covers 11 bases. This CDR3 is CASSLWDRGYGYTF. In nucleotides, the CDR3 is TGTGCCAGCAGTCTGTGGGACAGGGGGTATGGCTACACCTTC.